The next 14 T cell receptor beta chains were all read from a single sample in a study of blood T cell repertoires in COVID-19. Here immunoSEQ multiplex PCR was the method, and the copy in TCRdb shows in-frame clones only, minus some. The data hold 130,000 to 150,000 clones, with 88% observed a single time. Sequenced input: peripheral blood. The receptors come from a man aged 50 to 60 with active or convalescent COVID-19.

This chain joins TRBV28 and TRBJ2-4, with no clear D. In germline, CDR1 is MDHEN, CDR2 SYDVKM. CDR3 length equals 12 residues. The V and J ends lost 6 bases and 6 bases respectively, with 9 bases between them. The CDR3 sequence is CASSRLINIQYF. As DNA, the CDR3 is TGTGCCAGCAGCCGACTCATAAACATTCAGTACTTC.

The V and J genes are TRBV6-5 and TRBJ1-4; no firm D call. Germline V CDR1 and CDR2: MNHEY, SVGAGI. Trimming took 9 bases from V and 3 from J, leaving 14 bases between them. This CDR3 spans 14 amino acids. In nucleotides, the CDR3 is TGTGCCAGTGCCTCAGAACCAGCTAATGAAAAACTGTTTTTT. Protein sequence: CASASEPANEKLFF.

CDR3 in DNA: TGTGCCATCAGTGAGAAGGGGGCTATTGACGAGCAGTACTTC. Its protein is CAISEKGAIDEQYF. The rearrangement joins TRBV10-3 to TRBJ2-7; 7 bases line up with TRBD1. The germline V gene encodes CDR1 ENHRY and CDR2 SYGVKD. Trimming at V came to 2 bases and at J to 5 bases, leaving 6 bases not matched to a gene. There are 14 residues in the CDR3.

The rearrangement joins TRBV4-3 to TRBJ2-3, with a tentative D call TRBD2 (7 bases). This CDR3 comprises 19 residues. The V end lost 0 bases, the J end lost 4 bases, and 23 bases lay between the germline ends. Germline V CDR1 and CDR2: LGHNA, YSLEER. The CDR3 DNA reads as TGCGCCAGCAGCCAAGAACTTGGTGGTATGGGGGGGCGCGCAGATACGCAGTATTTT. Its translation: CASSQELGGMGGRADTQYF.

The chain uses TRBV28 and TRBJ2-1, with a weak D call TRBD1 (7 bases). The CDR3 sequence is 14 residues long. The germline CDR1 and CDR2 sequences are MDHEN and SYDVKM. Trimming cost V 8 bases and J 7 bases, with 18 bases left between them. The CDR3 sequence is CASARPGGWNEQFF. The DNA for the CDR3 is TGTGCCAGCGCAAGACCAGGGGGGTGGAATGAGCAGTTCTTC.

The table lists this clone with a count of one. Within the sample, other DNA sequences also encode this same CDR3. The rearrangement links TRBV24-1 to TRBJ2-3; no definite D call. Germline V lookup: CDR1 KGHDR, CDR2 SFDVKD. The CDR3 extends over 14 amino acids. The V end lost 1 base, the J end lost 2 bases, and 6 bases lay between the germline ends. CDR3 nucleotides: TGTGCCACCAGTGATTTCCCACTCACAGATACGCAGTATTTT. Translation gives CATSDFPLTDTQYF.

The CDR3 DNA is TGTGCCAGCAGCGTAGCTCCCGAGGGAAACATTCAGTACTTC. Protein product: CASSVAPEGNIQYF. The chain joins TRBV9 to TRBJ2-4, with D possibly being TRBD2 (5 bases). Germline-derived CDR1 and CDR2 are SGDLS and YYNGEE. The CDR3 has 14 amino acids. V was clipped by 0 bases and J by 6 bases, with 10 bases between them.

The chain combines TRBV24-1 with TRBJ2-1, with D uncertain. The germline V gene has CDR1 KGHDR and CDR2 SFDVKD. The CDR3 is 16 residues long. The V end lost 0 bases, the J end lost 8 bases, and 16 bases lay between the germline ends. Here the CDR3 reads CATSDLHGDQRHEQFF. DNA of the CDR3: TGTGCCACCAGTGATTTGCACGGCGACCAGCGTCATGAGCAGTTCTTC.

The gene calls are TRBV6-6 and TRBJ2-7; the D gene is possibly TRBD1 (6 bases). The CDR3 has 13 amino acids. CDR1 is MNHNY, CDR2 SVGAGI, per germline (reference sequence). Deletions cut 1 base from V and 7 bases from J, with 11 bases between. CDR3 protein: CASSYLEQGEQYF. In DNA, the CDR3 is TGTGCCAGCAGTTACTTGGAACAGGGAGAGCAGTACTTC.

The chain has TRBV29-1 and TRBJ2-2; 7 nucleotides agree with TRBD1. CDR1 and CDR2 (germline): SQVTM, ANQGSEA. The CDR3 extends over 16 amino acids. The ends lost 4 bases at V and 0 bases at J; junction bases unmatched: 8. This CDR3 is CSVGRGGGPNTGELFF. The CDR3 coding sequence is TGCAGCGTTGGTAGAGGGGGCGGCCCGAACACCGGGGAGCTGTTTTTT.

The V gene is TRBV5-1, the J gene TRBJ1-1; 8 bases agree with TRBD1. After removal of 4 bases from V and 6 bases from J, the junction contained 11 bases not matched to a gene. Germline V gene lookup returns CDR1 SGHRS and CDR2 YFSETQ. The length of the CDR3 is 15 residues. CDR3 sequence reads: CASSVGQGGYAEAFF. For the CDR3, the DNA is TGCGCCAGCAGCGTAGGACAGGGAGGATACGCTGAAGCTTTCTTT.

The chain joins TRBV11-3 to TRBJ2-2; no clear D gene. This CDR3 has 12 residues. CDR1 and CDR2 from the germline V gene are SGHNT and YENEEA. V lost 5 bases and J lost 7, with 8 bases in between. CDR3 residues: CASSPFIGELFF. The CDR3 bases are TGTGCCAGCAGCCCATTCATCGGGGAGCTGTTTTTT.

This clone occurred a few times. CDR3 region: CASSFRYEQYF. Written as DNA, the CDR3 is TGTGCCAGCAGCTTCCGCTACGAGCAGTACTTC. The chain recombines TRBV5-8 with TRBJ2-7, with D hard to call. The germline V and J ends were trimmed by 2 bases and 3 bases, with 3 bases remaining between them. CDR1 and CDR2 (germline): SGHTS, YDEGEE. This CDR3 spans 11 amino acids.

The rearrangement uses TRBV28 and TRBJ1-2, with D uncertain. Germline assignment: CDR1 MDHEN and CDR2 SYDVKM. V gave up 6 bases and J gave up 3 bases, with 14 bases separating them. CDR3 size: 14 residues. Here the CDR3 reads CASRAGSGDYGYTF. The DNA for the CDR3 is TGTGCCAGCAGGGCGGGGTCAGGAGACTATGGCTACACCTTC.